This T cell receptor beta chain was recovered during a study of T cell repertoires in cytomegalovirus infection. Study background: It can be stated that public TCR beta signatures indicated CMV infection as well as a matching HLA type. The study, taken as a whole, reports: Clonotype analysis showed dominance of the ex vivo response by HLA-C-restricted CMV-specific TCR beta clonotypes.

This clonotype was seen once. Its antigen is currently unknown. TCRdb redid the calling of the reads with MiXCR, one entry per CDR3 protein. The sample holds tens of thousands of distinct CDR3 sequences, more than 25% seen once. The TCR originated in a human donor in good health (CMV status not recorded). Some clones in this sample may be carry-over from other donors' samples. The sequencing sample was made of PBMCs, sequenced either directly or after in vitro stimulation (not recorded which).

DNA for the CDR3: TGTGCCAGCAGCTTAGGACAGGGGGTAGGCTACGAGCAGTACTTC. This codes for CASSLGQGVGYEQYF. The J gene is TRBJ2-7, the V gene TRBV7-2, with 9 bases fitting TRBD1. The CDR3 runs 15 residues. The germline V gene has CDR1 SGHTA and CDR2 FQGNSA. V shed 1 base, J shed 3 bases, and the junction held 4 bases outside the gene matches.